The 21 T cell receptor beta chains presented below share a single source sample, sequenced in a study of blood T cell repertoires in COVID-19. This table comes from immunoSEQ multiplex PCR, and its TCRdb copy is limited to in-frame clones, with some not included. The sample contains just over 150,000 clones, just under 95% of which appear only once. The specimen was peripheral blood. The receptors derive from a woman aged 50 to 65 with acute or convalescent COVID-19.

The chain joins TRBV10-1 to TRBJ2-3; 8 bases align to TRBD2. The CDR3 is 14 amino acids. The J segment lost 2 bases and the V segment lost 7 bases, leaving 5 bases of the junction unmatched. Germline values: CDR1 WNHNN, CDR2 SYGVQD (reference sequence). The CDR3 loop reads CASTSGGPTDTQYF. The CDR3, as DNA: TGCGCCAGCACTTCGGGGGGGCCCACAGATACGCAGTATTTT.

This clone was seen once. The rearrangement links TRBV6-5 to TRBJ2-7; 11 positions match TRBD1. V dropped 0 bases and J dropped 10; count of bases not matched to a gene: 8. CDR3 length: 15 residues. The germline V gene has CDR1 MNHEY and CDR2 SVGAGI. CDR3 residues: CASSYSKGTGGDQYF. The CDR3 DNA is TGTGCCAGCAGTTACTCCAAGGGGACAGGGGGGGACCAGTACTTC.

The chain has TRBV29-1 and TRBJ1-1; D not certain. The CDR3 sequence is 12 residues long. Germline V lookup: CDR1 SQVTM, CDR2 ANQGSEA. The V and J ends lost 7 bases and 6 bases respectively, with 15 bases between them. CDR3 sequence reads: CSGGTVSAEAFF. The CDR3 DNA is TGCAGCGGAGGAACCGTCTCCGCTGAAGCTTTCTTT.

The gene calls are TRBV7-6 and TRBJ2-3, with 9 bases matching TRBD2. The V and J ends lost 4 bases and 1 base, in that order; junction bases with no gene match: 0. Per germline, CDR1 SGHVS and CDR2 FNYEAQ. This CDR3 is built from 14 residues. The CDR3 nucleotides are TGTGCCAGCAGCTGGACTAGCGGCACAGATACGCAGTATTTT. Translating it yields CASSWTSGTDTQYF.

This clone was detected only once. The chain couples TRBV28 to TRBJ1-1, with 12 bases matching TRBD1. CDR3 size: 17 residues. Germline assignment: CDR1 MDHEN and CDR2 SYDVKM. With V trimmed by 6 bases and J by 4 bases, 12 bases remained unmatched. The CDR3 here is CASRGSGQGAMGTEAFF. In DNA form, the CDR3 reads TGTGCCAGCAGGGGGTCGGGACAGGGGGCAATGGGCACTGAAGCTTTCTTT. The whole variable domain, remainder taken from reference TRBV28 and TRBJ1-1, is DVKVTQSSRYLVKRTGEKVFLECVQDMDHENMFWYRQDPGLGLRLIYFSYDVKMKEKGDIPEGYSVSREKKERFSLILESASTNQTSMYLCASRGSGQGAMGTEAFFGQGTRLTVV.

This chain uses TRBV6-1 with TRBJ2-1; perhaps TRBD1 as D (5 bases). The V gene lost 2 bases and the J gene lost 1 base, with 9 bases spanning the gap. The CDR3 is 15 amino acids. Germline CDR1 is MNHNS and CDR2 is SASEGT. CDR3 loop: CASSESRASYNEQFF. The CDR3, as DNA: TGTGCCAGCAGTGAATCCAGGGCTTCCTACAATGAGCAGTTCTTC.

V usage is TRBV3-1 (or the pseudogene TRBV3-2) and J usage is TRBJ1-1, with TRBD1 as a possible D gene (6 bases). Trimming took off 4 bases at V and 3 bases at J, with 18 bases between the two ends. Germline V gives CDR1 LGHDT, CDR2 YNNKEL (reference sequence). The CDR3 runs to 16 residues. CDR3 loop: CASSPLSGGGHTEAFF. The CDR3 nucleotides read TGTGCCAGCAGCCCCCTGTCGGGGGGCGGACACACTGAAGCTTTCTTT.

The chain has TRBV2 and TRBJ1-4, with 9 bases that match TRBD1. Germline V lookup: CDR1 SNHLY, CDR2 FYNNEI. The CDR3 runs 14 residues. After removal of 6 bases from V and 3 bases from J, the junction contained 2 bases not matched to a gene. In DNA form, the CDR3 reads TGTGCCAGCAGGGACAGGGGCTCTAATGAAAAACTGTTTTTT. This codes for CASRDRGSNEKLFF.

The chain uses TRBV16 and TRBJ1-1; D is ambiguous. The ends were cut back, 5 bases at V and 7 bases at J, with 11 bases in the middle. There are 12 residues in the CDR3. Germline V gene data show CDR1 as KGHSY and CDR2 as FQNENV. CDR3 amino acids: CASSVDPGEAFF. The CDR3 region has the DNA TGTGCCAGCAGCGTGGATCCAGGTGAAGCTTTCTTT.

The chain combines TRBV2 with TRBJ1-5, with unresolved D. The CDR3 contains 16 residues. V lost 3 bases to trimming and J lost 1 base, with 13 bases between them. The germline V gene encodes CDR1 SNHLY and CDR2 FYNNEI. CDR3 protein: CASSDVPRRSNQPQHF. The CDR3, as DNA: TGTGCCAGCAGTGATGTACCGCGGAGGAGCAATCAGCCCCAGCATTTT.

This clone came up once. This chain connects TRBV25-1 to TRBJ2-3; TRBD2 matches 8 bases. This CDR3 spans 14 amino acids. The junction had 3 bases not matched to a gene; V was cut back by 4 bases and J by 3 bases. CDR1 and CDR2 (germline): MGHDK, SYGVNS. The CDR3 region is CASSGLAGTDTQYF. The CDR3 coding sequence is TGTGCCAGCAGTGGTTTAGCGGGGACAGATACGCAGTATTTT.

Comments on this clone: At one of its ends the junction is not consistent with the germline gene, which may arise from a read error. This sequence joins TRBV7-7 and TRBJ1-4; 8 nucleotides align to TRBD1. Germline V lookup: CDR1 SSHAT, CDR2 FNYEAQ (reference sequence). This CDR3 spans 15 amino acids. The CDR3 here is CASSLSGTGNEKLFF. DNA for the CDR3: TGTGCTAGCAGCTTAAGCGGGACAGGCAATGAAAAACTGTTTTTT.

The chain recombines TRBV6-1 with TRBJ2-3; 7 bases line up with TRBD1. Losses at the gene ends were 1 base for V and 5 bases for J; bases not matched to a gene: 6. The CDR3 is 15 amino acids. Germline V lookup: CDR1 MNHNS, CDR2 SASEGT. This CDR3 is CASSEVPGGGDTQYF. The CDR3 nucleotides read TGTGCCAGCAGTGAAGTCCCAGGGGGTGGAGATACGCAGTATTTT.

The rearrangement joins TRBV5-4 to TRBJ2-7; 9 nucleotides align to TRBD1. The CDR3 is 13 residues long. The V segment lost 4 bases and the J segment 2 bases; nucleotides outside the gene matches: 1. Germline V gene sequence: CDR1 SGHNT, CDR2 YYREEE (reference sequence). CDR3 sequence: CASSRTGAYEQYF. CDR3 nucleotides: TGTGCCAGCAGCCGGACAGGGGCCTACGAGCAGTACTTC.

V gene TRBV6-4 combines with J gene TRBJ2-2; tentative D call: TRBD1 (5 bases). The V end lost 7 bases, the J end lost 0 bases, and 12 bases lay between the germline ends. Germline lookup yields CDR1 MRHNA and CDR2 SNTAGT. The CDR3 is 15 amino acids. CDR3 nucleotides: TGTGCCAGCAAAGTAGGGGCGGCGAACACCGGGGAGCTGTTTTTT. It yields the protein CASKVGAANTGELFF.

The chain couples TRBV9 to TRBJ2-6; TRBD1 agrees at 10 bases. CDR3 length: 16 residues. With V trimmed by 2 bases and J by 3 bases, 2 bases remained unmatched. Germline V gives CDR1 SGDLS, CDR2 YYNGEE. The chain's CDR3 is CASSVGTGVGANVLTF. CDR3 sequence (DNA): TGTGCCAGCAGCGTTGGGACAGGGGTTGGGGCCAACGTCCTGACTTTC.

This clone was recorded only once. The rearrangement joins TRBV7-9 to TRBJ1-1; TRBD1 matches at 8 bases. J lost 4 bases, V lost 3 bases, and 10 bases had no gene match. CDR3 size: 16 residues. In germline, CDR1 is SEHNR, CDR2 FQNEAQ (reference sequence). CDR3 residues: CASSLLTGDSSTEAFF. The CDR3 nucleotides read TGTGCCAGCAGCTTGTTGACAGGGGACTCGAGCACTGAAGCTTTCTTT. Drawing the rest from reference TRBV7-9 and TRBJ1-1, the complete variable domain is DTGVSQNPRHKITKRGQNVTFRCDPISEHNRLYWYRQTLGQGPEFLTYFQNEAQLEKSRLLSDRFSAERPKGSFSTLEIQRTEQGDSAMYLCASSLLTGDSSTEAFFGQGTRLTVV.

For the CDR3, the DNA is TGTGCCAGCAGCCAAGATAATCCAGGCATCAAGGGCTACACCTTC. This sequence encodes CASSQDNPGIKGYTF. This chain uses TRBV3-1 (or the pseudogene TRBV3-2) with TRBJ1-2; D is unclear. Germline V lookup: CDR1 LGHDT, CDR2 YNNKEL (reference sequence). The CDR3 length is 15 residues. The germline V and J ends were trimmed by 0 bases and 8 bases, with 16 bases remaining between them.

The rearrangement links TRBV5-4 to TRBJ2-1; 7 bases align to TRBD1. The J segment lost 5 bases and the V segment lost 4 bases, leaving 3 bases of the junction unmatched. Germline V CDR1 and CDR2: SGHNT, YYREEE (reference sequence). This CDR3 has 13 amino acids. CDR3 DNA: TGTGCCAGCAGCAGAACAGGGGACAATGAGCAGTTCTTC. It encodes CASSRTGDNEQFF.

The V and J genes are TRBV7-2 and TRBJ2-2, with 14 bases aligning to TRBD2. Looked up from germline, CDR1 is SGHTA and CDR2 is FQGNSA. The CDR3 extends over 17 amino acids. The V segment lost 5 bases and the J segment 1 base; nucleotides outside the gene matches: 3. CDR3 in amino acids: CASSPGLAGENTGELFF. DNA for the CDR3: TGTGCCAGCAGCCCGGGACTAGCGGGGGAGAACACCGGGGAGCTGTTTTTT.

The V gene is TRBV2, the J gene TRBJ1-5, with D perhaps TRBD1 (5 bases). Germline assignment: CDR1 SNHLY and CDR2 FYNNEI. The CDR3 has 13 residues. Trimming removed 4 bases from V and 6 bases from J, with 10 bases in between. In nucleotides, the CDR3 is TGTGCCAGCAGTGGGACATACGGTCAGCCCCAGCATTTT. Translation: CASSGTYGQPQHF. Based on the CDR3 plus reference TRBV2 and TRBJ1-5, the full variable domain is EPEVTQTPSHQVTQMGQEVILRCVPISNHLYFYWYRQILGQKVEFLVSFYNNEISEKSEIFDDQFSVERPDGSNFTLKIRSTKLEDSAMYFCASSGTYGQPQHFGDGTRLSIL.